Listed below are T cell receptor beta chains from one sample, sequenced in a study of beta chain features in type 1 diabetes. Libraries were prepared by immunoSEQ multiplex PCR; TCRdb keeps only in-frame clonotypes and omits some of them. The repertoire holds hundreds of thousands of clones, with 15% to 20% as singletons. Sequences were obtained from naive CD4+ T cells from blood. The receptors shown here come from a woman in her late teens or twenties in good health. The CDR3 runs from the conserved cysteine through the conserved F or W.

j_call cdr3_length v_call cdr3_aa
TRBJ2-2 14 TRBV4-1 CASRRGPNTGELFF
TRBJ1-5 12 TRBV7-9 CASSQQGQPQHF
TRBJ2-3 12 TRBV2 CASSDLADTQYF
TRBJ2-7 12 TRBV6-1 CASSEATYEQYF
TRBJ2-2 14 TRBV6-5 CASSLKLNTGELFF
TRBJ1-3 12 TRBV11-2 CASSFVGNTIYF
TRBJ2-7 14 TRBV18 CASSPGLVSYEQYF
TRBJ2-3 13 TRBV11-2 CASSFHRTDTQYF
TRBJ2-3 16 TRBV4-1 CASSQGAGWSTDTQYF
TRBJ2-1 12 TRBV2 CASSEGRAEQFF
TRBJ2-7 15 TRBV7-2 CASSLDGTGPYEQYF
TRBJ2-3 14 TRBV6-5 CATRLLRGADTQYF
TRBJ1-2 13 TRBV5-1 CASSLDRDYGYTF
TRBJ2-7 16 TRBV14 CASSQRGTSGIYEQYF
TRBJ2-1 13 TRBV4-3 CASSHRLGDEQFF
TRBJ2-7 15 TRBV11-1 CASSFTGTEYYEQYF
TRBJ2-5 19 TRBV9 CASSVGLIGGQGFGETQYF
TRBJ1-2 13 TRBV25-1 CASSEYQGGGYTF
TRBJ2-5 14 TRBV6-5 CASSYSGSSETQYF
TRBJ2-3 12 TRBV7-9 CASSSGADTQYF
TRBJ2-1 15 TRBV5-1 CASSLFPGSGDEQFF
TRBJ2-1 17 TRBV7-8 CASSLILVRGGLNEQFF
TRBJ1-4 15 TRBV19 CASSENSATNEKLFF
TRBJ2-1 16 TRBV5-4 CASSSTGTSGYNEQFF
TRBJ2-5 15 TRBV7-2 CASSLSNSRVETQYF
TRBJ1-5 14 TRBV28 CASSLGDRAQPQHF